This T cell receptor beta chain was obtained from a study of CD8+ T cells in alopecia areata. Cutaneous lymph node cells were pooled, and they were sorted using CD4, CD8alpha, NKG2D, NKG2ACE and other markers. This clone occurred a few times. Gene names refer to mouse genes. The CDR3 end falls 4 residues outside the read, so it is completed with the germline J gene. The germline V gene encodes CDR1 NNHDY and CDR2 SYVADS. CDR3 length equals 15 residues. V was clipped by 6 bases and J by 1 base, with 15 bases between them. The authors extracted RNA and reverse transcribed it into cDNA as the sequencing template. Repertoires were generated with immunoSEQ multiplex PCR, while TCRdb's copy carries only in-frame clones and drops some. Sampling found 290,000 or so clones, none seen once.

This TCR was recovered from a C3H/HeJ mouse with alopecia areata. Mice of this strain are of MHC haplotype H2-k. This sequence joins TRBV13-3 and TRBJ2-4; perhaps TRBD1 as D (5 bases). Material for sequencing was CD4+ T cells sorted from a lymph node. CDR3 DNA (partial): TGTGCCAGCAATCAGGGAAGAATGGGTCAAAAC. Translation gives CASNQGRMGQN. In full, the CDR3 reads CASNQGRMGQNTLYF.